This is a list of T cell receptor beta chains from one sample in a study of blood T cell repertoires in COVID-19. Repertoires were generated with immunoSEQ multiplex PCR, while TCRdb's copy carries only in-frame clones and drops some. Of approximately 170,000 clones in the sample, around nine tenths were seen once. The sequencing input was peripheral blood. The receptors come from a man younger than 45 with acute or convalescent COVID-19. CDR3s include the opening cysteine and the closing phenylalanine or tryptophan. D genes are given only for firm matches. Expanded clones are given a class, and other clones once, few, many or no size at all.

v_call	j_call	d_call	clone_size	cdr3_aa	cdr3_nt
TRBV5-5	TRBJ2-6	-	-	CASSRITGTGANVLTF	TGTGCCAGCAGCCGGATCACAGGGACTGGGGCCAACGTCCTGACTTTC
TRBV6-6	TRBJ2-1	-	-	CASSYSRPSDEQFF	TGTGCCAGCAGTTACTCCCGTCCGAGCGATGAGCAGTTCTTC
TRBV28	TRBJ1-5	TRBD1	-	CASSPQGVYQPQHF	TGTGCCAGCAGTCCACAGGGGGTCTATCAGCCCCAGCATTTT
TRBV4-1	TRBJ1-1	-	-	CASSPDRLWGTEAFF	TGCGCCAGCAGCCCCGACAGGCTTTGGGGCACTGAAGCTTTCTTT
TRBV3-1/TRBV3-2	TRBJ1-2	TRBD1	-	CASSRALTGDYGYTF	TGTGCCAGCAGCCGTGCCTTGACAGGGGACTATGGCTACACCTTC
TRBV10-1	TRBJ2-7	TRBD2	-	CASSRSLAGVYEQYF	TGCGCCAGCAGTCGATCACTAGCGGGGGTTTACGAGCAGTACTTC
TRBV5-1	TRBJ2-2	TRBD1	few	CASSLWTGNTGELFF	TGCGCCAGCAGCCTCTGGACAGGGAACACCGGGGAGCTGTTTTTT
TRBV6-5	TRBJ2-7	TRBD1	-	CASSYAGTGAHEQYF	TGTGCCAGCAGTTACGCCGGGACAGGGGCACACGAGCAGTACTTC
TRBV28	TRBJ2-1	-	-	CASSLNEQFF	TGTGCCAGCAGTCTCAATGAGCAGTTCTTC
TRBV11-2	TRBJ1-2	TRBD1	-	CASSFTGDYGYTF	TGTGCCAGCAGCTTTACAGGGGACTATGGCTACACCTTC
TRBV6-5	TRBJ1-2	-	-	CASSYGDGGYTF	TGTGCCAGCAGTTACGGAGACGGTGGCTACACCTTC
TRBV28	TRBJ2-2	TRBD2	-	CASSSPWLAGNTGELFF	TGTGCCAGCAGTTCCCCTTGGCTAGCGGGGAACACCGGGGAGCTGTTTTTT
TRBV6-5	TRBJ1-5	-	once	CASTPTRDSNQPQHF	TGTGCCAGCACCCCGACTCGGGATAGCAATCAGCCCCAGCATTTT
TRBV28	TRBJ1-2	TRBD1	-	CASSQNPRGAYGGYTF	TGTGCCAGCAGTCAGAACCCCAGGGGGGCCTACGGCGGCTACACCTTC
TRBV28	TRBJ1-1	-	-	CASGLLNTEAFF	TGTGCCAGCGGACTGCTGAACACTGAAGCTTTCTTT
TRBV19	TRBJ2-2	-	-	CASSIVGGAAGELFF	TGTGCCAGTAGTATAGTAGGAGGGGCCGCCGGGGAGCTGTTTTTT
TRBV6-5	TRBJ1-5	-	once	CAVRAGDQPQHF	TGTGCCGTCAGGGCGGGGGATCAGCCCCAGCATTTT
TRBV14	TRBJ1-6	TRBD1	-	CASSQNQGVNSPLHF	TGTGCCAGCAGCCAAAACCAGGGGGTCAATTCACCCCTCCACTTT
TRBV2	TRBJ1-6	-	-	CASSDEVFDSPLHF	TGTGCCAGCAGTGATGAGGTGTTCGATTCACCCCTCCACTTT
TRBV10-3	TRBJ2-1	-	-	CAISQGEYNEQFF	TGTGCCATCAGCCAGGGTGAATACAATGAGCAGTTCTTC
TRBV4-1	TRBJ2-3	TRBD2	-	CASSQEWRGVEDTQYF	TGCGCCAGCAGCCAAGAATGGCGGGGGGTAGAAGATACGCAGTATTTT
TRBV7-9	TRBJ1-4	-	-	CASSLKNRTNEKLFF	TGTGCCAGCAGCTTAAAAAACAGAACCAATGAAAAACTGTTTTTT
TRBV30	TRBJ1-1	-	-	CAWSYQMNTEAFF	TGTGCCTGGAGTTATCAGATGAACACTGAAGCTTTCTTT
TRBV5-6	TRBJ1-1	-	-	CASRDGQLMNTEAFF	TGTGCCAGCAGGGATGGACAGCTGATGAACACTGAAGCTTTCTTT
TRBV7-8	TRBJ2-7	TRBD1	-	CASSRGQGRAYEQYF	TGTGCCAGCAGCCGGGGACAGGGGCGGGCCTACGAGCAGTACTTC
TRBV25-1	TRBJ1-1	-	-	CASSEYHGSLGAFF	TGTGCCAGCAGTGAATATCACGGGTCCCTTGGAGCTTTCTTT
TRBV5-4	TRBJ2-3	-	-	CASRGKRATDTQYF	TGTGCCAGCAGAGGGAAGAGGGCCACAGATACGCAGTATTTT
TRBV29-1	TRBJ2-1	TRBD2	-	CSVEDRLAGASDEQFF	TGCAGCGTTGAAGATCGACTAGCGGGAGCAAGCGATGAGCAGTTCTTC
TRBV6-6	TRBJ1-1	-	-	CASRLRQSEAFF	TGTGCCAGCAGACTCAGACAGAGTGAAGCTTTCTTT
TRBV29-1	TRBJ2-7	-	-	CSVASDWSYEQYF	TGCAGCGTCGCCTCGGACTGGTCCTACGAGCAGTACTTC
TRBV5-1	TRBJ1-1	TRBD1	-	CASSLQGGTEAFF	TGCGCCAGCAGCTTACAGGGGGGCACTGAAGCTTTCTTT
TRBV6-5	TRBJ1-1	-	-	CASSYSVVEFNTEAFF	TGTGCCAGCAGTTACTCAGTGGTGGAGTTCAACACTGAAGCTTTCTTT
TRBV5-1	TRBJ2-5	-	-	CASRQAQETQYF	TGCGCCAGCAGACAGGCCCAAGAGACCCAGTACTTC
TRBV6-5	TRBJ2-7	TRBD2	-	CASTRSGGPYEQYF	TGTGCCAGCACAAGAAGCGGGGGACCCTACGAGCAGTACTTC
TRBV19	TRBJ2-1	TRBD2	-	CASRKEKSGLGLDEQFF	TGTGCCAGTAGGAAGGAAAAGTCGGGACTAGGTCTCGATGAGCAGTTCTTC
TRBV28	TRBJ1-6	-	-	CASSAQGSSLHF	TGTGCCAGCAGCGCTCAGGGGTCGTCCCTCCACTTT
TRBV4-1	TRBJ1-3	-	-	CASSQEGLRSGNTIYF	TGCGCCAGCAGCCAAGAGGGACTCCGCTCTGGAAACACCATATATTTT